The 16 T cell receptor beta chains below were found in one sample sequenced in a study of tumor-infiltrating lymphocytes in primary liver carcinoma. For each extraction, RNA and DNA were obtained together from around 20-30 mg of unsorted bulk tissue. Total RNA amounting to around 540 ng was the source from which TCR beta cDNA was made with a constant-region primer. For TCR beta, libraries were produced by three nested multiplex PCR rounds using slightly modified ARM-PCR. PCR rounds one and two used TRBV1-TRBV30 forward primers with a C-beta reverse primer for 10 cycles each. MiXCR, applied by TCRdb to the multiplex PCR reads, yields one record per CDR3 protein. This table has 95,000 to 100,000 distinct CDR3 sequences, around two thirds appearing once. Sequenced sample: liver tumor tissue from sampling region 2. Subset here: tumor region T2, inferior pole. These receptors were collected from a woman aged 60-75 years with primary liver carcinoma and hepatitis B virus infection.

This clonotype was counted between two and nine times. A much larger clonotype is one base distant, so this may be a read error. The chain carries TRBV6-1 and TRBJ1-5; D not certain. CDR1 is MNHNS, CDR2 SASEGT, per germline. This CDR3 has 13 residues. V was pared by 5 bases and J by 6 bases, with 11 bases between. In DNA form, the CDR3 reads TGTGCCAGCAGTCTTATAGTAGGTCAGCCCCAGCATTTT. Its protein is CASSLIVGQPQHF.

Of note for this clonotype: A read error is possible here, since a much larger clone lies one base away. This rearrangement joins TRBV28 to TRBJ2-5, with D possibly TRBD2 on 6 matching bases. The CDR3 contains 13 residues. Germline loops: CDR1 MDHEN, CDR2 SYDVKM. The CDR3 loop is CATLGTFQETRYF. The CDR3 DNA sequence: TGTGCCACCCTAGGGACTTTCCAAGAGACCCGGTACTTC.

This clonotype was seen ten or more times. The chain carries TRBV28 and TRBJ2-6; D tentatively reads TRBD1 or TRBD2 (6 bases each). Trimming cost V 5 bases and J 0 bases, with 20 bases left between them. This CDR3 is 19 amino acids long. Germline V CDR1 and CDR2: MDHEN, SYDVKM. CDR3: CASSGWNGGVRSGANVLTF. Written as DNA, the CDR3 is TGTGCCAGCAGTGGGTGGAACGGGGGCGTTCGCTCTGGGGCCAACGTCCTGACTTTC. Together with reference TRBV28 and TRBJ2-6, the CDR3 gives the full variable domain: DVKVTQSSRYLVKRTGEKVFLECVQDMDHENMFWYRQDPGLGLRLIYFSYDVKMKEKGDIPEGYSVSREKKERFSLILESASTNQTSMYLCASSGWNGGVRSGANVLTFGAGSRLTVL.

This clonotype was seen only a few times. The rearrangement uses TRBV2 and TRBJ2-1, with 8 bases that match TRBD2. The germline V gene has CDR1 SNHLY and CDR2 FYNNEI. Trimming cost V 0 bases and J 9 bases; bases outside gene matches: 13. The CDR3 runs to 17 residues. The CDR3 reads CASSEALAGLERGEQFF. DNA of the CDR3: TGTGCCAGCAGTGAAGCGCTTGCGGGACTAGAACGCGGTGAGCAGTTCTTC.

Turning to this clonotype: One junction end disagrees with the germline gene, perhaps due to a read error. V gene TRBV10-2 combines with J gene TRBJ1-1, with D unresolved. The length of the CDR3 is 13 residues. CDR1 WSHSY and CDR2 SAAADI come from the germline V gene. CDR3 nucleotide sequence: TGCGCCAGCAGTGTTCGTGAAAACGCTGAAACTTTCTTT. Its translation: CASSVRENAETFF.

The chain recombines TRBV19 with TRBJ2-1, with D possibly being TRBD2 (5 bases). The CDR3 is made up of 17 amino acids. Deletions cut 5 bases from V and 4 bases from J, with 21 bases between. CDR1 is LNHDA, CDR2 SQIVND, per germline (reference sequence). CDR3 bases: TGTGCCAGTAGTGTTCGACAAATGGCTAGCTGGTACAATGAGCAGTTCTTC. Translation: CASSVRQMASWYNEQFF.

The table lists this clonotype with many counts. The V and J genes are TRBV28 and TRBJ2-1; 11 bases line up with TRBD2. Germline V gene data show CDR1 as MDHEN and CDR2 as SYDVKM. V gave up 4 bases and J gave up 7 bases; unmatched junction bases: 6. CDR3 length: 15 residues. CDR3 sequence: CASSSFSGGENEQFF. The CDR3 coding sequence is TGTGCCAGCAGTTCATTTAGCGGGGGGGAGAATGAGCAGTTCTTC.

The CDR3 sequence: CASRPWGHGARGMNYGYTF. CDR3 DNA sequence: TGTGCCAGCAGACCCTGGGGACATGGGGCGCGAGGGATGAATTATGGCTACACCTTC. This chain joins TRBV6-5 and TRBJ1-2; a weak D match, TRBD1 (6 bases). The CDR3 is made up of 19 amino acids. Germline V gene lookup returns CDR1 MNHEY and CDR2 SVGAGI. V dropped 6 bases and J dropped 5 bases, with 31 bases sitting between them.

This chain links TRBV11-1 with TRBJ2-3; D is unclear. The CDR3 is 12 residues long. CDR1 is SGHAT and CDR2 is FQDESV in the germline V gene (reference sequence). V lost 7 bases to trimming and J lost 14 bases, with 19 bases between them. In DNA form, the CDR3 reads TGTGCCAGCAACCCAATATCAGATACACTGTATTTT. Amino acid sequence: CASNPISDTLYF.

The chain recombines TRBV11-2 with TRBJ2-1; TRBD1 matches 7 bases. V was pared by 7 bases and J by 15 bases, with 15 bases of the junction left unmatched. The CDR3 totals 13 residues. Germline CDR1 SGHAT, CDR2 FQNNGV. CDR3 sequence: CASKTGSYNEGFF. As DNA, the CDR3 is TGTGCCAGCAAGACAGGGAGCTACAATGAGGGGTTCTTC.

This clonotype was detected many times. This rearrangement joins TRBV4-2 to TRBJ2-5; TRBD2 matches 9 bases. V gave up 0 bases and J gave up 5 bases; unmatched junction bases: 7. CDR1 and CDR2 (germline): LGHNA, YNFKEQ. This CDR3 region has 16 residues. The chain's CDR3 is CASSQDPAGGHETQYF. The DNA for the CDR3 is TGTGCCAGCAGCCAAGATCCAGCGGGAGGTCATGAGACCCAGTACTTC.

Regarding this clonotype: One junction end disagrees with the germline gene, perhaps due to a read error. This rearrangement joins TRBV12-3 or TRBV12-4 to TRBJ2-2; 10 bases agree with TRBD1. This CDR3 has 16 residues. DNA of the CDR3: TGTGTCAGCACTCTACCGGGACAGGGGATAACCGGGGAGCTGTTTTTT. Protein sequence: CVSTLPGQGITGELFF.

The rearrangement joins TRBV28 to TRBJ2-3, with TRBD1 as a possible D gene (5 bases). The germline V gene encodes CDR1 MDHEN and CDR2 SYDVKM. V lost 6 bases and J lost 1, with 11 bases in between. This CDR3 has 14 amino acids. CDR3 sequence: CASRDKACTDTQYF. CDR3 DNA sequence: TGTGCCAGCAGGGACAAGGCTTGCACAGATACGCAGTATTTT.

For this clonotype: This may be a read error, as it is one base from a much larger clone. The chain employs TRBV7-8 and TRBJ2-3; D is uncertain. The CDR3 contains 12 residues. Germline V gene data show CDR1 as SGHVS and CDR2 as FQNEAQ. The CDR3 bases are TGTGCCAGCAGCTTAGCTACAGATACGCAGTGTTTT. It codes for CASSLATDTQCF.

The J gene is TRBJ2-1, the V gene TRBV28; 8 positions agree with TRBD2. After removal of 7 bases from V and 7 bases from J, the junction contained 12 bases not matched to a gene. The CDR3 is 15 residues long. Looked up from germline, CDR1 is MDHEN and CDR2 is SYDVKM. In DNA form, the CDR3 reads TGTGCCAGCACCTCATCAGCGGGAGCGGATAATGAGCAGTTCTTC. Protein sequence: CASTSSAGADNEQFF. The full variable domain, completed using reference TRBV28 and TRBJ2-1, is DVKVTQSSRYLVKRTGEKVFLECVQDMDHENMFWYRQDPGLGLRLIYFSYDVKMKEKGDIPEGYSVSREKKERFSLILESASTNQTSMYLCASTSSAGADNEQFFGPGTRLTVL.

The rearrangement uses TRBV13 and TRBJ1-1; TRBD1 matches 7 bases. Per the germline V gene, CDR1 is PRHDT and CDR2 is FYEKMQ (reference sequence). The CDR3 is 15 residues long. V was clipped by 11 bases and J by 7 bases; unmatched bases: 19. DNA for the CDR3: TGTGCCGGCAAAGGGGGCGCAGGGAGAAGCAATGAAGCTTTCTTT. Encoded protein: CAGKGGAGRSNEAFF. The variable domain in full, completed from reference TRBV13 and TRBJ1-1, reads AAGVIQSPRHLIKEKRETATLKCYPIPRHDTVYWYQQGPGQDPQFLISFYEKMQSDKGSIPDRFSAQQFSDYHSELNMSSLELGDSALYFCAGKGGAGRSNEAFFGQGTRLTVV.